The present T cell receptor beta chain was sequenced within a study of cytomegalovirus exposure and HLA in healthy donors. Vbeta (60) and Jbeta (13) primers were used in the PCR. Measured with immunoSEQ multiplex PCR; TCRdb has only the in-frame clones, and not every one. The sample yields about 82,000 clones, around 77% seen once. Sample: PBMCs. This TCR came from a man in his fifties or sixties in good health and CMV-seronegative.

The CDR3 nucleotides read TGTGCCAGCAGCTCCGGGACTAGCGGGCACAATGAGCAGTTCTTC. Its translation: CASSSGTSGHNEQFF. The chain employs TRBV11-3 and TRBJ2-1, with 12 positions matching TRBD2. The CDR3 has 15 residues. The trim removed 4 bases at V and 5 bases at J, leaving 3 bases unmatched. In germline, CDR1 is SGHNT, CDR2 YENEEA.